This T cell receptor beta chain was captured in a study of blood T cell repertoires in COVID-19. About the research overall: The United States, Italy and Spain provided the acute and convalescent COVID-19 samples.

This clone has just one count. TCRdb's table, derived via immunoSEQ multiplex PCR, lists solely in-frame clones and lacks some. The sample lists 20,000 to 25,000 clones, more than 85% occurring once. This clonotype was obtained from a woman aged 60-70 years with active COVID-19. Sequenced sample: peripheral blood.

The CDR3 reads CASSVSGLNSPLHF. The CDR3 nucleotides are TGTGCCAGCAGCGTATCCGGGTTGAATTCACCCCTCCACTTT. The chain has TRBV9 and TRBJ1-6; D uncertain. Germline lookup yields CDR1 SGDLS and CDR2 YYNGEE. The V end was cut by 1 base, the J end by 7 bases, with 9 bases between. The CDR3 sequence is 14 residues long.